One and the same sample provided the 10 T cell receptor beta chains below, sequenced in a study of cytomegalovirus exposure and HLA in healthy donors. The PCR used 60 Vbeta and 13 Jbeta primers. Generated by immunoSEQ multiplex PCR, the TCRdb table keeps only in-frame clones and is missing some. The sample totals 95,000 to 150,000 clones; its top ten clones hold around 4%. Source material: PBMCs. These receptors all stem from a man aged 18 to 29 in good health and CMV-seronegative.

V usage is TRBV5-1 and J usage is TRBJ2-5; perhaps TRBD2 as D (6 bases). The germline CDR1 and CDR2 sequences are SGHRS and YFSETQ. The ends were cut back, 4 bases at V and 11 bases at J, with 15 bases in the middle. The CDR3 totals 12 residues. Here the CDR3 DNA reads TGCGCCAGCAGCCCGGACTATTTCGGGCAGTACTTC. It yields the protein CASSPDYFGQYF.

The chain is built from TRBV11-2 and TRBJ2-4; 7 bases line up with TRBD2. The CDR3 is made up of 15 amino acids. CDR1 is SGHAT, CDR2 FQNNGV, per germline. J was trimmed by 7 bases and V by 4 bases; bases with no gene match: 10. The CDR3 DNA sequence: TGTGCCAGCAGCTCGGACGGGGGGAAGCGGAACATTCAGTACTTC. Protein: CASSSDGGKRNIQYF.

The chain carries TRBV5-1 and TRBJ1-1, with a possible D match to TRBD1 (6 bases). CDR1 is SGHRS and CDR2 is YFSETQ in the germline V gene. Trimming took 6 bases from V and 9 from J, leaving 12 bases between them. CDR3 length: 11 amino acids. In DNA form, the CDR3 reads TGCGCCAGCATAGAGGGGGAAAAAGCTTTCTTT. Translated: CASIEGEKAFF.

The V gene is TRBV10-3, the J gene TRBJ2-3; maybe TRBD2 (5 bases). V lost 0 bases and J lost 1, with 5 bases in between. The germline gives CDR1 ENHRY, CDR2 SYGVKD. The CDR3 consists of 14 residues. CDR3 DNA: TGTGCCATCAGTGAGTCCGGGGGCACAGATACGCAGTATTTT. Translating gives CAISESGGTDTQYF.

This chain uses TRBV19 with TRBJ2-7; 11 bases are a match to TRBD1. The CDR3 length is 14 residues. CDR1 and CDR2 from the germline V gene are LNHDA and SQIVND (reference sequence). V lost 5 bases and J lost 4; bases outside the gene matches: 4. The CDR3 region has the DNA TGTGCCAGTAGTGCGGGGACAGGGGGTTACGAGCAGTACTTC. Protein product: CASSAGTGGYEQYF.

The chain combines TRBV25-1 with TRBJ1-5, with D perhaps TRBD1 (6 bases). CDR1 MGHDK and CDR2 SYGVNS come from the germline V gene. The CDR3 totals 13 residues. Trimming took off 10 bases at V and 7 bases at J, with 17 bases between the two ends. The DNA of the CDR3 is TGTGCCACTCGAGGGGGTGCAGGACAGCCCCAGCATTTT. As protein: CATRGGAGQPQHF.

The chain is built from TRBV6-6 and TRBJ1-4; D not resolved. The length of the CDR3 is 12 residues. V was pared by 8 bases and J by 4 bases, with 8 bases between. The germline gives CDR1 MNHNY, CDR2 SVGAGI (reference sequence). CDR3 amino acids: CASSYSNEKLFF. In DNA form, the CDR3 reads TGTGCCAGCTCCTACAGTAATGAAAAACTGTTTTTT.

The rearrangement links TRBV7-9 to TRBJ1-3; TRBD1 aligns across 8 bases. This CDR3 is 18 amino acids long. V dropped 3 bases and J dropped 2; count of bases not matched to a gene: 12. From germline, CDR1 is SEHNR and CDR2 FQNEAQ (reference sequence). CDR3 region: CASSFPGQGQVPGNTIYF. The CDR3 DNA follows: TGTGCCAGCAGCTTCCCCGGACAGGGACAAGTCCCTGGAAACACCATATATTTT.

This chain links TRBV10-3 with TRBJ2-2; 9 bases align to TRBD2. CDR3 size: 18 residues. Per the germline V gene, CDR1 is ENHRY and CDR2 is SYGVKD. Trimming cost V 4 bases and J 2 bases; bases outside gene matches: 11. CDR3 residues: CAISAFGGSGGNTGELFF. CDR3 in DNA: TGTGCCATCAGTGCCTTCGGAGGTAGCGGGGGAAACACCGGGGAGCTGTTTTTT.

The chain carries TRBV6-1 and TRBJ1-3; a possible D gene is TRBD1 (5 bases). The CDR3 totals 15 residues. The V gene's germline CDR1 is MNHNS and CDR2 SASEGT. V was shortened by 10 bases and J by 0 bases, with 16 bases between the two germline ends. This CDR3 is CATARQGSSGNTIYF. The DNA of the CDR3 is TGTGCCACCGCCCGGCAGGGATCCTCTGGAAACACCATATATTTT.